This T cell receptor beta chain was recorded in a study of control samples from healthy donors and cancer patients. The germline V and J ends were trimmed by 3 bases and 3 bases, with 12 bases remaining between them. Germline CDR1 LNHDA, CDR2 SQIVND (reference sequence). The CDR3 runs 15 residues. The repertoire was sequenced with immunoSEQ multiplex PCR; TCRdb's copy has only in-frame clones and lacks some. Of 100,000 to 150,000 clones listed, 75% to 95% were seen once; the top ten hold around 2.3%. This chain links TRBV19 with TRBJ2-1; TRBD1 is a possible D gene (7 bases). The clonotype comes from a man aged 35-49 years in good health. Sequencing was performed on blood. CDR3 sequence (DNA): TGTGCCAGTAGTATGTCCCAGGGGGGCTACAATGAGCAGTTCTTC. Translating gives CASSMSQGGYNEQFF.